These T cell receptor beta chains were read from a single sample in a study of vaccination and CD4 T cells after COVID-19. TCRdb re-called the PCR reads through MiXCR, storing one row per CDR3 protein. The sample has about 17,000 distinct CDR3 sequences, 31% seen once. No cognate antigen is known for these TCRs. The specimen was cultured CD4+ T cells from blood. The receptors derive from a human donor with COVID-19. Each CDR3 is given without its conserved first and last residue.

J gene: TRBJ2-2
V gene: TRBV7-3
CDR3 protein: ASSLPESGELF

J gene: TRBJ1-3
V gene: TRBV6-1
CDR3 protein: ASKGTGSWATIY

J gene: TRBJ1-1
V gene: TRBV5-1
CDR3 protein: ASSPPGAGANTEAF

J gene: TRBJ2-6
V gene: TRBV27
CDR3 protein: ASSFWEAGANVLT

J gene: TRBJ1-4
V gene: TRBV7-9
CDR3 protein: ASSFDWTANEKLF

J gene: TRBJ1-5
V gene: TRBV19
CDR3 protein: ASKDRADQPQH

J gene: TRBJ1-5
V gene: TRBV2
CDR3 protein: ASSGGQAVPQH

J gene: TRBJ2-2
V gene: TRBV25-1
CDR3 protein: ASTRQGLNTGELF